The T cell receptor (beta chain) under discussion was sequenced for a study of molecular identifiers for immune sequencing clone quantification. Study at large: In replicates, RNA taken from approximately 22,000 or 94,000 naive CD8 cells was divided five ways, and four portions underwent sequencing.

Germline assignment: CDR1 SGHDT and CDR2 YYEEEE. CDR3 length equals 17 residues. Trimming cost V 3 bases and J 5 bases; bases outside gene matches: 9. Study-level findings and limits: Spiked Jurkat TCR RNA equivalent to one cell reportedly surfaced among some 990,000 naive cells.

In this sample, this clonotype turned up many times. Its antigen remains unidentified. Preparation methods for the bulk TCR libraries were those previously described, with listed TCR primers. TCRdb called the PCR reads again in MiXCR, with one record for every CDR3 protein. The sample yields about half a million distinct CDR3 sequences, 25% seen once. V gene TRBV5-6 combines with J gene TRBJ2-3; 13 nucleotides line up with TRBD2. Material: naive CD8+ T cells from blood, with Jurkat cell RNA spiked in. Regarding subset: FACS-sorted CD8+CD4-CCR7+CD45RA+ naive T cells. This receptor was taken from a human donor in good health. Some libraries in this study had Jurkat cell RNA spiked in. The CDR3 nucleotides are TGTGCCAGCAGCTCTCGGACTAGCGGGGGCTCGGGAGATACGCAGTATTTT. It translates to CASSSRTSGGSGDTQYF.